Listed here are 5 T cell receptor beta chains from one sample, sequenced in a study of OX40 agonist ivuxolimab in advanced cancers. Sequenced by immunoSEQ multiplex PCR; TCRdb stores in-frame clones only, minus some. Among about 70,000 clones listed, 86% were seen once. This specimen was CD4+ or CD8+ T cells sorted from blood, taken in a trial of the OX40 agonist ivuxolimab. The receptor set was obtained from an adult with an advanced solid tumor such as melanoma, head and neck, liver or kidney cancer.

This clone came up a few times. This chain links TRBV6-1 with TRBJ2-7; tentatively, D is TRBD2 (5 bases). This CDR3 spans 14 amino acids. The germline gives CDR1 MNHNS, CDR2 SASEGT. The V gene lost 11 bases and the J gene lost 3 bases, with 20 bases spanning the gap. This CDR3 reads CAGSTGPRGYEQYF. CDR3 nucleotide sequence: TGTGCCGGTTCGACTGGCCCCCGGGGCTACGAGCAGTACTTC.

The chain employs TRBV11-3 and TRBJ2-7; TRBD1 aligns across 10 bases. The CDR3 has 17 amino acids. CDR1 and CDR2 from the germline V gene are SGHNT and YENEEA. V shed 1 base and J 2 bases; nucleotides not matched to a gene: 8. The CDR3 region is CASSLVSTGGAAYEQYF. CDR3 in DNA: TGTGCCAGCAGCTTAGTTTCGACAGGGGGCGCCGCCTACGAGCAGTACTTC. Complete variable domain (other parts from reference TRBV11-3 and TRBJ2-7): EAGVVQSPRYKIIEKKQPVAFWCNPISGHNTLYWYLQNLGQGPELLIRYENEEAVDDSQLPKDRFSAERLKGVDSTLKIQPAELGDSAVYLCASSLVSTGGAAYEQYFGPGTRLTVT.

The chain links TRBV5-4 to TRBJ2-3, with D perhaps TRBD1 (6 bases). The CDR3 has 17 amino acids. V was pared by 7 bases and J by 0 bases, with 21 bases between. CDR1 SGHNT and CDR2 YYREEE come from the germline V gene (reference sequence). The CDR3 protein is CASRGGGPVSSTDTQYF. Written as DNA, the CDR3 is TGTGCCAGCCGAGGGGGTGGACCTGTCTCTAGCACAGATACGCAGTATTTT. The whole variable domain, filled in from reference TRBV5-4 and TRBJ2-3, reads ETGVTQSPTHLIKTRGQQVTLRCSSQSGHNTVSWYQQALGQGPQFIFQYYREEENGRGNFPPRFSGLQFPNYSSELNVNALELDDSALYLCASRGGGPVSSTDTQYFGPGTRLTVL.

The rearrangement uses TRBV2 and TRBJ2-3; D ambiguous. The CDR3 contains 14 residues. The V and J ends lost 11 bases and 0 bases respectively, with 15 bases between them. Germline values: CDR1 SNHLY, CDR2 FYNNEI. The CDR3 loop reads CALKSRASTDTQYF. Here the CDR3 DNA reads TGTGCCTTAAAGTCTAGGGCTAGCACAGATACGCAGTATTTT. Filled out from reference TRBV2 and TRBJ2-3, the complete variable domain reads EPEVTQTPSHQVTQMGQEVILRCVPISNHLYFYWYRQILGQKVEFLVSFYNNEISEKSEIFDDQFSVERPDGSNFTLKIRSTKLEDSAMYFCALKSRASTDTQYFGPGTRLTVL.

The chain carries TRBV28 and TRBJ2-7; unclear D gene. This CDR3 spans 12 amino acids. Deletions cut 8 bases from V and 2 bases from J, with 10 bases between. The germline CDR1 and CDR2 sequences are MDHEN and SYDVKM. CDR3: CASERTPYEQYF. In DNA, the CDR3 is TGTGCCAGCGAACGGACCCCCTACGAGCAGTACTTC.